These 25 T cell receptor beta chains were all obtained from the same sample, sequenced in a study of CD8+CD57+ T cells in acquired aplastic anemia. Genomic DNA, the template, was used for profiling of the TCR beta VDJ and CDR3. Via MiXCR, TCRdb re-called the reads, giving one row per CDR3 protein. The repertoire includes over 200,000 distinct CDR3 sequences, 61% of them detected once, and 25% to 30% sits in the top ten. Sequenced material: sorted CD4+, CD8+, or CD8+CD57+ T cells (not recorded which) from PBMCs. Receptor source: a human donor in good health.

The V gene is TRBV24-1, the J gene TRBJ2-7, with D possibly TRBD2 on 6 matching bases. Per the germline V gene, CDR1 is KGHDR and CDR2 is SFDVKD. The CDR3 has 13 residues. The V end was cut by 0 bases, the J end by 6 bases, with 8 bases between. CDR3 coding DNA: TGTGCCACCAGTGATTTGAGTAGCGGCGAGCAGTACTTC. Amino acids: CATSDLSSGEQYF.

The CDR3 here is CASSLGRVQETQYF. Written as DNA, the CDR3 is TGTGCCAGCAGCCTCGGCAGGGTCCAAGAGACCCAGTACTTC. The genes are TRBV7-9 and TRBJ2-5; D may be TRBD1 (5 bases). Germline V gene lookup returns CDR1 SEHNR and CDR2 FQNEAQ (reference sequence). V was pared by 5 bases and J by 1 base, with 11 bases between. This CDR3 is 14 amino acids long. Using reference TRBV7-9 and TRBJ2-5 for the parts outside the CDR3, the full variable domain is DTGVSQNPRHKITKRGQNVTFRCDPISEHNRLYWYRQTLGQGPEFLTYFQNEAQLEKSRLLSDRFSAERPKGSFSTLEIQRTEQGDSAMYLCASSLGRVQETQYFGPGTRLLVL.

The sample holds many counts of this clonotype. The CDR3 region has the DNA TGTGCCACGGCAGGGCGTAATTCACCCCTCCACTTT. It is translated as CATAGRNSPLHF. The rearrangement links TRBV6-2 or TRBV6-3 to TRBJ1-6, with a tentative D call TRBD1 (5 bases). In germline, CDR1 is MNHEY, CDR2 SVGEGT. The CDR3 totals 12 residues. With 10 bases removed from V and 6 bases from J, the gap between germline ends came to 10 bases.

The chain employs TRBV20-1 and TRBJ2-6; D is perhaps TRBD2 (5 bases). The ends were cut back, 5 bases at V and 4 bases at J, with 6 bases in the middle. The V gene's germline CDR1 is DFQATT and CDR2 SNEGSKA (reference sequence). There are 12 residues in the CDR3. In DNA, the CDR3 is TGCAGTGCTCCGGGGGGGGCCAACGTCCTGACTTTC. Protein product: CSAPGGANVLTF.

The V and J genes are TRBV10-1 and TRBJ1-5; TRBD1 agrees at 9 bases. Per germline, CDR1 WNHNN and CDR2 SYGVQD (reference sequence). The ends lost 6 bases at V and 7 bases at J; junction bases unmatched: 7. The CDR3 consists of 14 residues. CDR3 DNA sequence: TGCGCCAGCAGGGGGGACAGGGTGGAGCAGCCCCAGCATTTT. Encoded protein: CASRGDRVEQPQHF.

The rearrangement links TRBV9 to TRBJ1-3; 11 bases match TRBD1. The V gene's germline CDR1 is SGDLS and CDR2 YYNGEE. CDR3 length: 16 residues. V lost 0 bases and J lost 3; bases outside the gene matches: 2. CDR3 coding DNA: TGTGCCAGCAGCGTAGGGGACAGGGGGAGTGGAAACACCATATATTTT. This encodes CASSVGDRGSGNTIYF.

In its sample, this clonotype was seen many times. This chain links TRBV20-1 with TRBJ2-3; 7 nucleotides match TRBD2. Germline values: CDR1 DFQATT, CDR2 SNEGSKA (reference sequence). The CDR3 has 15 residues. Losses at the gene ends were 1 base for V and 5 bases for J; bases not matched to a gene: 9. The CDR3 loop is CSARGLAAVQDTQYF. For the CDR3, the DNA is TGCAGTGCTAGAGGCCTAGCGGCCGTTCAAGATACGCAGTATTTT.

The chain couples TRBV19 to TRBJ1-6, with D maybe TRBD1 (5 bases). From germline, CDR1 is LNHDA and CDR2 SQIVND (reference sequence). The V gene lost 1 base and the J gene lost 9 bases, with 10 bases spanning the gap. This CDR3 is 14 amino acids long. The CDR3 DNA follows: TGTGCCAGTAGTATAGTCCAGGGACGTTCACCCCTCCACTTT. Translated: CASSIVQGRSPLHF.

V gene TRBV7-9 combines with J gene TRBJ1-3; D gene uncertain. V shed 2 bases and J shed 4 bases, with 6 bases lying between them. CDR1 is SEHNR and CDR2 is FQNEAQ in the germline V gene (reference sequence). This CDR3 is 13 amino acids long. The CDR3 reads CASSLTLGNTIYF. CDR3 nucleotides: TGTGCCAGCAGCTTAACGCTGGGAAACACCATATATTTT.

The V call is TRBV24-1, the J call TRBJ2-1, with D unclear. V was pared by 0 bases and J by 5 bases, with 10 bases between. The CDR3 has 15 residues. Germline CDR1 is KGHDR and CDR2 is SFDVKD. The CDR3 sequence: CATSDLSRFNNEQFF. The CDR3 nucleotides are TGTGCCACCAGTGATTTGTCGAGATTTAACAATGAGCAGTTCTTC.

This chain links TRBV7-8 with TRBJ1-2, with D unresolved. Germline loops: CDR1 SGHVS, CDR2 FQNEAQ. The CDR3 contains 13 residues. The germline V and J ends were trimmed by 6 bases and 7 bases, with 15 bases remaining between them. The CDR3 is CASSTWGSVGYTF. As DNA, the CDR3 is TGTGCCAGCAGTACTTGGGGTTCGGTTGGCTACACCTTC.

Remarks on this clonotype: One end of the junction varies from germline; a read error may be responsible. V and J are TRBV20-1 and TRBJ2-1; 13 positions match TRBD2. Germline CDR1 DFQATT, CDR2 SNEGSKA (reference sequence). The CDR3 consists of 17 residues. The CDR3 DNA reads TGCAGTGCTAGAGATCTAACTAGCGGGGGGGCGGGCAATGAGCGGTTCTTC. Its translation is CSARDLTSGGAGNERFF.

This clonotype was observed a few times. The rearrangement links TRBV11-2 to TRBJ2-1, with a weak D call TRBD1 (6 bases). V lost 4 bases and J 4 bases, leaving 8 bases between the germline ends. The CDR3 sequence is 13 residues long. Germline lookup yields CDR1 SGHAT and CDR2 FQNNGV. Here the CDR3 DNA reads TGTGCCAGCAGCTCCGGGACATACAATGAGCAGTTCTTC. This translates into CASSSGTYNEQFF.

The CDR3 DNA reads TGTGCCAGCAGCCAAGAAATAGCCTCCATGAACACTGAAGCTTTCTTT. Its protein is CASSQEIASMNTEAFF. J is TRBJ1-1 and V is TRBV4-2; no reliable D call. Trimming took 0 bases from V and 0 from J, leaving 11 bases between them. Germline assignment: CDR1 LGHNA and CDR2 YNFKEQ. CDR3 length: 16 amino acids.

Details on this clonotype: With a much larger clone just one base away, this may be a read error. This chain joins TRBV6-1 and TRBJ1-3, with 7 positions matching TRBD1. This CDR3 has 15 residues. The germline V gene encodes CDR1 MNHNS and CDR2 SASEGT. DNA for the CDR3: TGTGCCAGCAGTGAAGAAGTGTCAGGGGGAAACGCCATATATTTT. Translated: CASSEEVSGGNAIYF.

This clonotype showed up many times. The CDR3 loop reads CASSLRGADYEQYF. In DNA, the CDR3 is TGTGCCAGCAGCTTACGGGGGGCGGACTACGAGCAGTACTTC. This chain links TRBV5-5 with TRBJ2-7; possibly TRBD2 for D (7 bases). Germline V gives CDR1 SGHKS, CDR2 YYEKEE (reference sequence). The V and J ends lost 2 bases and 3 bases respectively, with 12 bases between them. The CDR3 contains 14 residues.

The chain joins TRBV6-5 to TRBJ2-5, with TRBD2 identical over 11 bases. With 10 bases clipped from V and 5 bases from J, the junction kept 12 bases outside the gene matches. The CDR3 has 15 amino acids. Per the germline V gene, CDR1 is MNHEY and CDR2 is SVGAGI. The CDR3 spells CATSMLAGGWETQYF. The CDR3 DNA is TGTGCCACATCCATGCTAGCGGGAGGTTGGGAGACCCAGTACTTC.

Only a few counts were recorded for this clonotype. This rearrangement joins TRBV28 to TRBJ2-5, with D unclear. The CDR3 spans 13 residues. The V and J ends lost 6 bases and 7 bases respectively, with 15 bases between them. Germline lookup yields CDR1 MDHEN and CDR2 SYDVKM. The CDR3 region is CASRPQDPGTQYF. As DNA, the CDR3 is TGTGCCAGCAGACCGCAGGACCCCGGGACCCAGTACTTC.

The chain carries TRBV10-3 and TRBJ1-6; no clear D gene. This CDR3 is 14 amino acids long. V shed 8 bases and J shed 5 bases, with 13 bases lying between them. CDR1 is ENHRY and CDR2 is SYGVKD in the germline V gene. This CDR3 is CAIANQGNNSPLHF. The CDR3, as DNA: TGTGCCATCGCGAATCAAGGCAATAATTCACCCCTCCACTTT.

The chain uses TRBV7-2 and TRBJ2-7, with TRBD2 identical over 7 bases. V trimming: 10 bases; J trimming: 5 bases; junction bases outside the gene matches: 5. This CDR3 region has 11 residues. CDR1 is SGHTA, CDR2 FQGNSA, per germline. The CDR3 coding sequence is TGTGCCATCAGACTAGCTAACGAGCAGTACTTC. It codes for CAIRLANEQYF. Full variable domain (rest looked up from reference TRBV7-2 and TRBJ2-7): GAGVSQSPSNKVTEKGKDVELRCDPISGHTALYWYRQSLGQGLEFLIYFQGNSAPDKSGLPSDRFSAERTGGSVSTLTIQRTQQEDSAVYLCAIRLANEQYFGPGTRLTVT.

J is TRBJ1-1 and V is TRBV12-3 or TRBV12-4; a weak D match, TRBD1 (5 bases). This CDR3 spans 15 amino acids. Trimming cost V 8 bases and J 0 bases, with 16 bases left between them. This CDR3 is CASLPGPRMNTEAFF. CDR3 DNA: TGTGCCAGCCTCCCGGGACCGAGAATGAACACTGAAGCTTTCTTT.

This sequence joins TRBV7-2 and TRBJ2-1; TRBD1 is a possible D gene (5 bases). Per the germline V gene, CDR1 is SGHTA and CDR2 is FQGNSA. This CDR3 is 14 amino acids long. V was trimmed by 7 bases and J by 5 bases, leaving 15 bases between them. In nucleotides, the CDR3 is TGTGCCAGCAATACAGGAAACGACCACAATGAGCAGTTCTTC. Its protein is CASNTGNDHNEQFF.

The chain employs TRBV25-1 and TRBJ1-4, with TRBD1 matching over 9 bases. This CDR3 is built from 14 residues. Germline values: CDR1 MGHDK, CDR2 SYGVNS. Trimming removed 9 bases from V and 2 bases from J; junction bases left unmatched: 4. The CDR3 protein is CASTTGGTNEKLFF. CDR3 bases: TGTGCCAGTACGACAGGGGGGACTAATGAAAAACTGTTTTTT.

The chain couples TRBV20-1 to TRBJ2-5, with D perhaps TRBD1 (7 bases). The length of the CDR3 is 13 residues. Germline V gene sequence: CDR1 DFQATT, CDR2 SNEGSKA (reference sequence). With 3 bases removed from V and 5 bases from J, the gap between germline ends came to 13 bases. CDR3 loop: CSASVQGRETQYF. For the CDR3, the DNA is TGCAGTGCTAGCGTACAGGGGAGGGAGACCCAGTACTTC.

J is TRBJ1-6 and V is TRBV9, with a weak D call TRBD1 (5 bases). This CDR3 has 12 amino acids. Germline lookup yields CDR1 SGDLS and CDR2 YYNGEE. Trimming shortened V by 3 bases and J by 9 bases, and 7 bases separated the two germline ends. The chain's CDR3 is CASSGGFSPLHF. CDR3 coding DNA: TGTGCCAGCAGCGGGGGCTTTTCACCCCTCCACTTT.